These T cell receptor beta chains were read from a single sample in a study of T cells in Graves' hyperthyroidism and ophthalmopathy. TCRdb fed the multiplex PCR reads into MiXCR, producing one record per CDR3 protein. The sample records about 640,000 distinct CDR3 sequences, less than 25% being singletons. Sequencing was carried out using blood. The receptors originated from a man aged 30 to 39 with Graves' ophthalmopathy. Both conserved end residues are part of each CDR3. The order of the fields is V gene, D gene, J gene, clone size, CDR3 DNA, CDR3 protein. The D gene is left open where the match is weak. Rows give clone size only sometimes, using once, few, many, or a class for an expanded clone.

>TRBV6-2/TRBV6-3|.|TRBJ2-4|few
TGTGCCAGCACCCCGCCTGGGACTGGCGAAGGCATTCAGTACTTC
CASTPPGTGEGIQYF
>TRBV30|TRBD1|TRBJ1-2|few
TGTGCCTGGAGTAGACGGGACAGGGGAATTTATGGCTACACCTTC
CAWSRRDRGIYGYTF
>TRBV9|.|TRBJ2-5|few
TGTGCCAGCAGCGCACCGGGGGAGACCCAGTACTTC
CASSAPGETQYF
>TRBV4-2|.|TRBJ2-1|.
TGTGCCAGCAGCCAAGATCTTACGGGACTGGCATACAATGAGCAGTTCTTC
CASSQDLTGLAYNEQFF
>TRBV12-3/TRBV12-4|TRBD1|TRBJ2-7|.
TGTGCCAGCAGTTCCGGGACAGGGTCACGTTACGAGCAGTACTTC
CASSSGTGSRYEQYF
>TRBV20-1|TRBD2|TRBJ2-7|many
TGCAGTGCGTGGACTAGCGGGAGCCACCACGAGCAGTACTTC
CSAWTSGSHHEQYF
>TRBV28|TRBD2|TRBJ2-3|.
TGTGCCAGCAGTTCCCCAGCGGGAATCGGGGTAGATACGCAGTATTTT
CASSSPAGIGVDTQYF
>TRBV27|TRBD2|TRBJ2-1|few
TGTGCCAGCAGTTTATCTTCCGGGACTAGCGGGAGTTCCCCCCCCAATGAGCAGTTCTTC
CASSLSSGTSGSSPPNEQFF
>TRBV13|TRBD2|TRBJ2-1|.
TGTGCCAGCAGCACGAGCGGGAGCGGTTACAATGAGCAGTTCTTC
CASSTSGSGYNEQFF
>TRBV5-4|TRBD2|TRBJ2-3|.
TGTGCCAGCAGCTTGGAGGGCGGGGGGGGCACAGATACGCAGTATTTT
CASSLEGGGGTDTQYF
>TRBV20-1|.|TRBJ2-3|.
TGCAGTGCTAGTTCGCTTTCCTTCACAGATACGCAGTATTTT
CSASSLSFTDTQYF
>TRBV18|.|TRBJ2-7|.
TGTGCCAGCTCACCGGAGTGGACTGACCTCTACGAGCAGTACTTC
CASSPEWTDLYEQYF
>TRBV28|TRBD1|TRBJ2-2|few
TGTGCCAGCAGTCCCGGGACAGGGCGCACCGGGGAGCTGTTTTTT
CASSPGTGRTGELFF
>TRBV11-2|TRBD1|TRBJ2-1|many
TGTGCCAGCAGCTCCGGGACAGCGTCCGGGGAGCAGTTCTTC
CASSSGTASGEQFF
>TRBV14|.|TRBJ2-2|.
TGTGCCAGCAGCCACCGCCTCGGGCTCCGATGGGAGCTGTTTTTT
CASSHRLGLRWELFF
>TRBV7-2|.|TRBJ1-3|.
TGTGCCAGCAGCTCAGACTATCCTAGCTCTGGAAACACCATATATTTT
CASSSDYPSSGNTIYF
>TRBV27|.|TRBJ1-1|many
TGTGCCAGCAGTTTTCGATGGGGGGACACTGAAGCTTTCTTT
CASSFRWGDTEAFF
>TRBV9|TRBD2|TRBJ2-5|few
TGTGCCAGCAGCCCCCTGGGCGGGAGTACGGAGACCCAGTACTTC
CASSPLGGSTETQYF
>TRBV29-1|.|TRBJ1-3|few
TGCAGCGTTGAAGAGGGCACTCTCTCTGGAAACACCATATATTTT
CSVEEGTLSGNTIYF
>TRBV20-1|.|TRBJ1-2|.
TGCAGTGCAAAGGGCGGAGGGAACTATGGCTACACCTTC
CSAKGGGNYGYTF
>TRBV7-2|TRBD2|TRBJ2-2|.
TGTGCCAGCAGCCGCCCAGGGACAGAAGGGACTAGCGGGAGATCAGCCGGGGAGCTGTTTTTT
CASSRPGTEGTSGRSAGELFF
>TRBV7-3|.|TRBJ2-7|.
TGTGCCAGCAGCTTAATGGACGGTTACGAGCAGTACTTC
CASSLMDGYEQYF
>TRBV7-8|.|TRBJ1-5|few
TGTGCCAGCAGCTTTATGCGGACAGACAAGAATCAGCCCCAGCATTTT
CASSFMRTDKNQPQHF
>TRBV4-1|.|TRBJ2-7|.
TGCGCCAGCAGCTTAGAAAGAGGTGGCGGCCGCTCCTACGAGCAGTACTTC
CASSLERGGGRSYEQYF
>TRBV7-6|TRBD1|TRBJ1-1|.
TGTGCCAGCAGCCTTCGACAGGGCCCGGAGACTGAAGCTTTCTTT
CASSLRQGPETEAFF
>TRBV27|.|TRBJ1-2|few
TGTGCCAGCCTAAGCCAGGGCCCTAACTATGGCTACACCTTC
CASLSQGPNYGYTF
>TRBV7-2|TRBD1|TRBJ1-1|few
TGTGCCAGCAGCCTCTGGGACAGGACGGATGAAGCTTTCTTT
CASSLWDRTDEAFF
>TRBV30|.|TRBJ2-5|.
TGTGCCTGGAGTGTACGACGAGAGACCCAGTACTTC
CAWSVRRETQYF
>TRBV7-8|TRBD2|TRBJ2-1|.
TGTGCCAGCACCTATGGGCGGGAGGACCTCTACAATGAGCAGTTCTTC
CASTYGREDLYNEQFF
>TRBV19|.|TRBJ2-5|few
TGTGCCAGTAGTACCCTGGAGCAAGAGACCCAGTACTTC
CASSTLEQETQYF
>TRBV20-1|TRBD2|TRBJ2-7|.
TGCAGTGCTAGAGTCCCGGGGGGGGGGGGGGAGCAGTACTTC
CSARVPGGGGEQYF
>TRBV3-1|.|TRBJ2-2|many
TGTGCCAGCAGCCAAGATGGCCGGACTTTGAACACCGGGGAGCTGTTTTTT
CASSQDGRTLNTGELFF
>TRBV9|TRBD2|TRBJ2-1|.
TGTGCCAGCAGCGTATCGCCCCTGGGGGGGGATGAGAAGTTCTTC
CASSVSPLGGDEKFF
>TRBV6-6|.|TRBJ2-7|few
TGTGCCAGCAGTTACGATCGCAATTACGAGCAGTACTTC
CASSYDRNYEQYF
>TRBV28|TRBD2|TRBJ2-7|.
TGTGCCAGCAGTCCCCAGCGGGGATTCTCCTACGAGCAGTACTTC
CASSPQRGFSYEQYF
>TRBV11-2|.|TRBJ2-1|many
TGTGCCAGCAGCTTAGAGGGCGGGGCCTACAATGAGCAGTTCTTC
CASSLEGGAYNEQFF
>TRBV19|TRBD1|TRBJ1-5|.
TGTGCCAGTAGTATCTCTTCAGGGGGGGATAGCAATCAGCCCCAGCATTTT
CASSISSGGDSNQPQHF
>TRBV12-3/TRBV12-4|.|TRBJ1-4|.
TGTGCCAGCAGCATTTCTTCAGGGCCTGGGGAAAAACTGTTTTTT
CASSISSGPGEKLFF
>TRBV5-1|.|TRBJ2-3|.
TGCGCCAGCAGCTACCCGGGATCCCCCACAGATACGCAGTATTTT
CASSYPGSPTDTQYF
>TRBV6-1|TRBD1|TRBJ1-2|few
TGTGCCAGCAGGAAAGGGGTTGGGACAGGGACTAATGGCTACACCTTC
CASRKGVGTGTNGYTF
>TRBV6-1|.|TRBJ2-7|many
TGTGCCAGCAGTTTGTTCCCGACCACCTACGAGCAGTACTTC
CASSLFPTTYEQYF
>TRBV7-8|.|TRBJ1-1|many
TGTGCCAGCCTGGTCGGACACGGCGCCTATGAAGCTTTCTTT
CASLVGHGAYEAFF
>TRBV11-2|TRBD2|TRBJ2-7|few
TGTGCCAGCAGCTCGATTGGACTAGCGGGAGTTTGGTGGCAGTACTTC
CASSSIGLAGVWWQYF
>TRBV20-1|.|TRBJ2-5|few
TGCAGTGCCAAAGGTGTGGAGACCCAGTACTTC
CSAKGVETQYF
>TRBV6-1|.|TRBJ2-4|.
TGTGCCAGCAGTGAAGCGCTTCCTAGGGGCATTCAGTACTTC
CASSEALPRGIQYF
>TRBV2|.|TRBJ2-1|.
TGTGCCAGCCGATCACCAGGGGGTGGCGGGGAGTCCTCCTCCTACAATGAGCAGTTCTTC
CASRSPGGGGESSSYNEQFF
>TRBV2|.|TRBJ1-5|many
TGTGCCAGCAGTGAAGCCAGGGTTAGGAGCAATCAGCCCCAGCATTTT
CASSEARVRSNQPQHF
>TRBV20-1|.|TRBJ1-5|many
TGCAGTGCTAGAGAGGTGGCAGGTCATAGCAATCAGCCCCAGCATTTT
CSAREVAGHSNQPQHF
>TRBV2|TRBD1|TRBJ1-5|many
TGTGCCAGCAGTGAAAGGGACAGGGACCCTATCACCCCCCAGCATTTT
CASSERDRDPITPQHF
>TRBV6-2/TRBV6-3|TRBD1|TRBJ1-2|.
TGTGCCAGCAGTTACAAAGGACAGGGGAACTATGGCTACACCTTC
CASSYKGQGNYGYTF
>TRBV20-1|TRBD1|TRBJ2-5|many
TGCAGTGCAACCGGACAGGGACAAGAGACCCAGTACTTC
CSATGQGQETQYF
>TRBV19|.|TRBJ1-1|many
TGTGCCAGTATCTCCGAGAGGGGCACTGAAGCTTTCTTT
CASISERGTEAFF